The clone carrying this T cell receptor beta chain was seen a handful of times. This record comes from a study of tumor-infiltrating lymphocytes in primary liver carcinoma. V trimming: 6 bases; J trimming: 7 bases; junction bases outside the gene matches: 15. This CDR3 has 16 amino acids. From roughly 470 ng total RNA, TCR beta cDNA was generated with a primer in the constant region. A slightly modified ARM-PCR protocol with three nested multiplex PCR rounds produced these TCR beta libraries. It was with TRBV1-TRBV30 forward primers and a C-beta reverse primer that the first two PCR rounds were run, at roughly 10 cycles each. TCRdb analysed the multiplex PCR reads with MiXCR anew, one entry per CDR3 protein. Here the sample spans about 64,000 distinct CDR3 sequences, about three quarters being singletons. The roughly 18-32 mg bulk tissue piece was not sorted before simultaneous RNA and DNA extraction. Surgical resection treated primary liver carcinoma in the patients.

What was sequenced was liver tumor tissue from sampling region 4. Subset specified: tumor region T4, right-lateral pole. The sequence derives from a man in his forties with primary liver carcinoma and hepatitis B virus infection. The chain uses TRBV12-3 or TRBV12-4 and TRBJ1-5; 7 nucleotides align to TRBD1. This chain's CDR3 is CASRISTGAAGQPQHF. The CDR3 DNA reads as TGTGCCAGCAGAATTTCTACAGGGGCGGCGGGGCAGCCCCAGCATTTT.